The table lists the clone carrying this T cell receptor (beta chain) with a few counts. Its antigen remains unidentified. Alongside a J-beta primer mix, a sample-barcoded 5' primer served in a second PCR lasting roughly 7 to 11 cycles. In TCRdb, the 5' RACE reads were re-called with MiXCR into one record per CDR3 protein. The data hold about 280,000 distinct CDR3 sequences, with around 27% observed a single time. Each sample had at least 6 million PBMCs isolated. Total RNA extracted from each sample amounted to at least 5.5 micrograms. Trimming cost V 3 bases and J 4 bases, with 14 bases left between them. Per the germline V gene, CDR1 is SGHNT and CDR2 is YENEEA. This CDR3 contains 15 residues. The sample originates from a study of blood T cells in healthy people across ages. Whole-study results and caveats: Lack of knowledge of donor CMV status possibly confounded expanded clonotype changes.

The specimen was blood. The sequence derives from a woman aged 65 to 85 in good health. The chain has TRBV11-3 and TRBJ2-3, with D possibly being TRBD2 (6 bases). The DNA of the CDR3 is TGTGCCAGCAGCTTTGGGGGGTCCTTCGCAGATACGCAGTATTTT. The encoded protein is CASSFGGSFADTQYF.